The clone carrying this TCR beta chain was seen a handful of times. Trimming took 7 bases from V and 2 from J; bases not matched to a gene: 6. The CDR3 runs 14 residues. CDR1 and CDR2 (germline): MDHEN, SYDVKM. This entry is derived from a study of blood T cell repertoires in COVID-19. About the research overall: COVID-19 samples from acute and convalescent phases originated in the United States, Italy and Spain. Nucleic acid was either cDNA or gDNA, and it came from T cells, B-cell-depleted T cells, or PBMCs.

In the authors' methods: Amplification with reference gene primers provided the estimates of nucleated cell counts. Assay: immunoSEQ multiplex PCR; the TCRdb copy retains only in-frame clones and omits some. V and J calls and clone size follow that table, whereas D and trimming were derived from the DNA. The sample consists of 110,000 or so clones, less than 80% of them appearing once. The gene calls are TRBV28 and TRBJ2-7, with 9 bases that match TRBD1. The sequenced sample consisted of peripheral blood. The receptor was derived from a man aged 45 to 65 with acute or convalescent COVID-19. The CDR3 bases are TGTGCCAGCAACCCAGGGACAGGGACCTACGAGCAGTACTTC. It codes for CASNPGTGTYEQYF.